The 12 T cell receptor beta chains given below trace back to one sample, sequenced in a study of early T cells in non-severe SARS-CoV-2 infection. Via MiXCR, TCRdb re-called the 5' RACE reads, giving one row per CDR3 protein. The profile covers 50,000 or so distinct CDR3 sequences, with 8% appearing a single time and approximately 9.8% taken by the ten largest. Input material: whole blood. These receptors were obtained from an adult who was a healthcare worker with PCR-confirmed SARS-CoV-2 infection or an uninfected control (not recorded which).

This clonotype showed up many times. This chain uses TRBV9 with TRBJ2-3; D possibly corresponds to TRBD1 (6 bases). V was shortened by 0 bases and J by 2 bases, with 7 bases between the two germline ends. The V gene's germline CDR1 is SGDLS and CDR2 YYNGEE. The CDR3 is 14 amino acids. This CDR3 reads CASSVGQDTDTQYF. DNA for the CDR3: TGTGCCAGCAGCGTAGGACAGGACACAGATACGCAGTATTTT. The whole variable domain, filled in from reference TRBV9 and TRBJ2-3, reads DSGVTQTPKHLITATGQRVTLRCSPRSGDLSVYWYQQSLDQGLQFLIQYYNGEERAKGNILERFSAQQFPDLHSELNLSSLELGDSALYFCASSVGQDTDTQYFGPGTRLTVL.

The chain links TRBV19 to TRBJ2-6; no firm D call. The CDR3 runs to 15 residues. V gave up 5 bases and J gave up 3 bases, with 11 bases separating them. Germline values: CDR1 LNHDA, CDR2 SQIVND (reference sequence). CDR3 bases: TGTGCCAGTAGTCTCGATTCGGGTGGGGCCAACGTCCTGACTTTC. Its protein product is CASSLDSGGANVLTF.

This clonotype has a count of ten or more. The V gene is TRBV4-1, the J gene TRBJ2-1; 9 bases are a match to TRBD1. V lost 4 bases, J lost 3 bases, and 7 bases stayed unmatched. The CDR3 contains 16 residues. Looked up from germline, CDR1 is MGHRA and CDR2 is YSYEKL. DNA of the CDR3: TGCGCCAGCAGCCCAGGAACAGGGGGCTACTACAATGAGCAGTTCTTC. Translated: CASSPGTGGYYNEQFF.

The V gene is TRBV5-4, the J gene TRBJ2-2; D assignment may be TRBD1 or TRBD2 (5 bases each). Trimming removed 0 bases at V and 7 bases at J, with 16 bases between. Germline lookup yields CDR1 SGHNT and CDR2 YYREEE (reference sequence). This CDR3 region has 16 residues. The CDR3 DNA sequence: TGTGCCAGCAGCTTGGAGGGACCCTACACGGGCGGGGAGCTGTTTTTT. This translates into CASSLEGPYTGGELFF.

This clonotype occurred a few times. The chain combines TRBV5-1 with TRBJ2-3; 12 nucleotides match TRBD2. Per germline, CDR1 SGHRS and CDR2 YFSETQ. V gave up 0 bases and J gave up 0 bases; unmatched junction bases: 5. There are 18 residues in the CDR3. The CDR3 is CASSLEPSGGASTDTQYF. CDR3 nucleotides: TGCGCCAGCAGCTTGGAGCCTAGCGGGGGGGCGAGCACAGATACGCAGTATTTT.

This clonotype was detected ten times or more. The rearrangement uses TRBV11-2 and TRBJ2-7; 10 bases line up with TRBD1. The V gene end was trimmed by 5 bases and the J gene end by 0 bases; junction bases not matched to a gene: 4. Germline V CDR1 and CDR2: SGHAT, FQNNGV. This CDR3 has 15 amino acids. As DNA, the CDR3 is TGTGCCAGCAGCGGCCGGGACAGGGGCTCCTACGAGCAGTACTTC. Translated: CASSGRDRGSYEQYF.

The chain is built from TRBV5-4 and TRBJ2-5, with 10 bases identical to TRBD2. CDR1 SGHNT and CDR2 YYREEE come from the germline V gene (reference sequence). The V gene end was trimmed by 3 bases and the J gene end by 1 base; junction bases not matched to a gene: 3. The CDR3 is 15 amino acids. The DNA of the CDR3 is TGTGCCAGCAGCTCGGGACTAGCGAGCCAAGAGACCCAGTACTTC. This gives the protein CASSSGLASQETQYF.

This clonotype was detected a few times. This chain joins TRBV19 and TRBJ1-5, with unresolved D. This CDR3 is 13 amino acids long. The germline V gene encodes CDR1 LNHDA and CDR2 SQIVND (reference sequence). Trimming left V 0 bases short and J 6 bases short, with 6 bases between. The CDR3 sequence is CASSIESGQPQHF. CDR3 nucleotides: TGTGCCAGTAGTATAGAGAGCGGTCAGCCCCAGCATTTT. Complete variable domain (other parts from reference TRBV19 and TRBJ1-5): DGGITQSPKYLFRKEGQNVTLSCEQNLNHDAMYWYRQDPGQGLRLIYYSQIVNDFQKGDIAEGYSVSREKKESFPLTVTSAQKNPTAFYLCASSIESGQPQHFGDGTRLSIL.

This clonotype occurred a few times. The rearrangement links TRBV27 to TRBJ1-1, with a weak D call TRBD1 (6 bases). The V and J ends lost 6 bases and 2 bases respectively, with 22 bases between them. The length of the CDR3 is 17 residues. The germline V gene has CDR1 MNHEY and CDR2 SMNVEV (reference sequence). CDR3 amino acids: CASSPLGGRSPNTEAFF. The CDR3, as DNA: TGTGCCAGCAGCCCCCTGGGGGGGCGGTCACCTAACACTGAAGCTTTCTTT.

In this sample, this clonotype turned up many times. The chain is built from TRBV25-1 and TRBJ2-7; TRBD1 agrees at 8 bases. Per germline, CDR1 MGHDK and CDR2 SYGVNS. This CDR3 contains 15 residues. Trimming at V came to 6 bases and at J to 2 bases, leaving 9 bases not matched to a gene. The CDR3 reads CASSPSRDRPYEQYF. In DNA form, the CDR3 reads TGTGCCAGCAGCCCCTCCCGGGACAGGCCCTACGAGCAGTACTTC.

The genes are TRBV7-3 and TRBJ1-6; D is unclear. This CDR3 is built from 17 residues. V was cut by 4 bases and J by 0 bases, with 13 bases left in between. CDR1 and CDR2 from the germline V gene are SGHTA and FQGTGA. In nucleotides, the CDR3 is TGTGCCAGCAGCTACTCCGGGTTAAGCTCCTATAATTCACCCCTCCACTTT. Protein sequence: CASSYSGLSSYNSPLHF.

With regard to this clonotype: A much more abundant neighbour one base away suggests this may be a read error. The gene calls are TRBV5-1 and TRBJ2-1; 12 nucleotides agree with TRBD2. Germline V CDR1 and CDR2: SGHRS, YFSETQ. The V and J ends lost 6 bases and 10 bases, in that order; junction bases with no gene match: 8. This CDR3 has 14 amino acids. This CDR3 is CASKTSGRIDEQFF. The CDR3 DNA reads TGCGCCAGCAAGACTAGCGGGAGAATAGACGAGCAGTTCTTC.